This T cell receptor (beta chain) was sequenced for a study of T cell clusters in autoimmune cytopenias. TRB rearrangements were amplified by touch-down multiplex PCR with mixed TRB-A/B primers. Each CDR3 protein gets one entry in TCRdb, which reprocessed the multiplex PCR reads and gives no DNA. Found here are 6,500 to 8,500 distinct CDR3 sequences; the top ten clones hold approximately 22%. The germline V gene encodes CDR1 MNHEY and CDR2 SVGAGI. The CDR3 sequence is 15 residues long. TRB was amplified from about 260 ng of peripheral blood genomic DNA per sample. The sample also formed part of further work on T cell repertoires in aging, cancer and after chemotherapy.

The sample was peripheral blood. This TCR was sampled from a human donor in good health. This rearrangement joins TRBV6-5 to TRBJ2-1; TCRdb gives TRBD2 as the D gene, but with no DNA this cannot be confirmed. The CDR3 loop reads CASSRLAGVNNEQFF.